Described below is a single TCR beta chain sequence and its context. CDR1 is LGHNA and CDR2 is YNFKEQ in the germline V gene. The V end was cut by 1 base, the J end by 3 bases, with 18 bases between. CDR3 length: 17 amino acids. The data were taken from a study of OX40 agonist ivuxolimab in advanced cancers. The data were produced by immunoSEQ multiplex PCR, yet TCRdb's version contains in-frame clones alone and is incomplete. The repertoire consists of approximately 57,000 clones, with roughly four fifths occurring once and the leading ten covering about 0.8%. The sample here was CD4+ or CD8+ T cells sorted from blood, taken in a trial of the OX40 agonist ivuxolimab. The chain is built from TRBV4-2 and TRBJ2-5, with a possible D match to TRBD2 (7 bases). The clonotype comes from an adult with an advanced solid tumor such as melanoma, head and neck, liver or kidney cancer. The CDR3 is CASSQASGGGREETQYF. In DNA, the CDR3 is TGTGCCAGCAGCCAAGCCTCTGGCGGGGGCCGGGAAGAGACCCAGTACTTC.